This T cell receptor (beta chain) stems from a study of cytomegalovirus exposure and HLA in healthy donors. General study points: Most of the CMV-associated TCR beta chains (in a later analysis) appeared to be HLA-restricted. Prior analysis indicated that the majority of TCR beta V segments exhibited productivity approximately 87% or approximately 30% of the time. Certain sequence variants were highly shared and formed a cluster, and this cluster was likely a sequencing artifact.

Concerning this clone itself: Its matching antigen is unknown.

There are 17 residues in the CDR3. The germline CDR1 and CDR2 sequences are SGHRS and YFSETQ. Trimming at V came to 4 bases and at J to 5 bases, leaving 11 bases not matched to a gene. Both 60 Vbeta primers and 13 Jbeta primers went into the PCR. TCRdb's copy holds only in-frame clones and misses some; the assay was immunoSEQ multiplex PCR. The sample shows 100,000 or so clones, under 85% of them seen only once. Likely unrecorded immune exposures existed in these nominally healthy donors. V and J are TRBV5-1 and TRBJ2-7, with TRBD2 matching over 14 bases. This TCR derives from a man aged 25 to 40 in good health and CMV-seronegative. The specimen sequenced was PBMCs. CDR3 protein: CASSPGLAGGRADEQYF. In nucleotides, the CDR3 is TGCGCCAGCAGCCCAGGACTAGCGGGAGGCCGGGCCGACGAGCAGTACTTC.